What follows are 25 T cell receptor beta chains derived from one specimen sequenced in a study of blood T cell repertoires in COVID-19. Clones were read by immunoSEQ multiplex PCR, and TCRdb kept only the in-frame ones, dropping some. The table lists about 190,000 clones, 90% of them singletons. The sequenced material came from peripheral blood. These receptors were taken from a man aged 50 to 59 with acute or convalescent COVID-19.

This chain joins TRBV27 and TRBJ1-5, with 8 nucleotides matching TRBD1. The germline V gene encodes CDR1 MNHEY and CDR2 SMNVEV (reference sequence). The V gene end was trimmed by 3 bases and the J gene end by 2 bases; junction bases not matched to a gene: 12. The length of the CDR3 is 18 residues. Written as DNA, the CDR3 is TGTGCCAGCAGTTTTAGAGGACAGGGTAAAGGTGGCAATCAGCCCCAGCATTTT. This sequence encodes CASSFRGQGKGGNQPQHF.

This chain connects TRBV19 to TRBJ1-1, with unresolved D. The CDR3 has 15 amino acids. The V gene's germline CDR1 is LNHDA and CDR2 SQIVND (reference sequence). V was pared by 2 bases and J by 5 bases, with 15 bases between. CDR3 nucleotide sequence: TGTGCCAGTAGTATAAACCGGGCCACGGGGACTGAAGCTTTCTTT. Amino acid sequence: CASSINRATGTEAFF.

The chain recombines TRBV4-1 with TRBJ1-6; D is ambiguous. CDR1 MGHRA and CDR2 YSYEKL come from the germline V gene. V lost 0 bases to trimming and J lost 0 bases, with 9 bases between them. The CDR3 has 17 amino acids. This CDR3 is CASSQDSSRSYNSPLHF. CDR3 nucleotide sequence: TGCGCCAGCAGCCAAGATAGTAGCCGCTCCTATAATTCACCCCTCCACTTT.

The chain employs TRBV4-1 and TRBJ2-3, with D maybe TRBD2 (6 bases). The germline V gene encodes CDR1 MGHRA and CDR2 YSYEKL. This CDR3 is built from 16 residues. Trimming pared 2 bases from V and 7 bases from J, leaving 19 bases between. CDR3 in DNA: TGCGCCAGCAGCCAATCTCCGGGACTGCGCGTTCATACGCAGTATTTT. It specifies CASSQSPGLRVHTQYF.

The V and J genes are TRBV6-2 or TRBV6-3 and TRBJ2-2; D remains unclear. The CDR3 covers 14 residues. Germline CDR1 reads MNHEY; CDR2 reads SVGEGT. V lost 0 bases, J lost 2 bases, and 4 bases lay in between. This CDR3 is CASSYSLNTGELFF. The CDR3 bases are TGTGCCAGCAGTTACTCCCTAAACACCGGGGAGCTGTTTTTT.

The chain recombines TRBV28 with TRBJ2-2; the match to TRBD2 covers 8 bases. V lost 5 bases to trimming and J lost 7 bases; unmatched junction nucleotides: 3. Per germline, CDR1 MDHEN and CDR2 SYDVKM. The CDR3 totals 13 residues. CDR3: CASSKTSVGELFF. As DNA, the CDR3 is TGTGCCAGCAGTAAGACTAGCGTCGGGGAGCTGTTTTTT.

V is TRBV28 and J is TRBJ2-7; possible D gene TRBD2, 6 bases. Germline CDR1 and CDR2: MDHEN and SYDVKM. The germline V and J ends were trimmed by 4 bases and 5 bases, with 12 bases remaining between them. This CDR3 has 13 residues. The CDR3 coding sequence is TGTGCCAGCAGTTGGGGGGTACGCAACGAGCAGTACTTC. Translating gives CASSWGVRNEQYF. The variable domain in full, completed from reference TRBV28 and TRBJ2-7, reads DVKVTQSSRYLVKRTGEKVFLECVQDMDHENMFWYRQDPGLGLRLIYFSYDVKMKEKGDIPEGYSVSREKKERFSLILESASTNQTSMYLCASSWGVRNEQYFGPGTRLTVT.

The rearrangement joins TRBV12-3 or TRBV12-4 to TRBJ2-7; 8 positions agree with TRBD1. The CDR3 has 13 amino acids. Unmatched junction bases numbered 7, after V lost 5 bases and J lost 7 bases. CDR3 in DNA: TGTGCCAGCAGTCTAGGACAGGGAAGGGAGCAGTACGTC. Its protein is CASSLGQGREQYV.

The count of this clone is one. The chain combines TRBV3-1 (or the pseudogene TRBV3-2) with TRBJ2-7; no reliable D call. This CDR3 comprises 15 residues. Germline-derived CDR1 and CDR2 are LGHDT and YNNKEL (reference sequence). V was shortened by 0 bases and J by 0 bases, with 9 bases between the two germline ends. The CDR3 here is CASSQDLTNSYEQYF. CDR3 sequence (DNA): TGTGCCAGCAGCCAAGATCTAACCAACTCCTACGAGCAGTACTTC.

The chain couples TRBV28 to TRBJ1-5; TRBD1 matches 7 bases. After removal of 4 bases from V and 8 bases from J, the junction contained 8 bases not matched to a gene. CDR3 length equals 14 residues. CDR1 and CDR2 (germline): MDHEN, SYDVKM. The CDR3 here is CASSSYGQVKPQHF. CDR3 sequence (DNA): TGTGCCAGCAGTTCTTATGGACAGGTAAAGCCCCAGCATTTT.

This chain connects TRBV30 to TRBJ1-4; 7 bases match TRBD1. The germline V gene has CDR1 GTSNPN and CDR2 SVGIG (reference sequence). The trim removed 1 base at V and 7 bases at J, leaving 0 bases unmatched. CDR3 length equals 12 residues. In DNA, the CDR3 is TGTGCCTGGAGTGGACAGGGTGAAAAACTGTTTTTT. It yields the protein CAWSGQGEKLFF. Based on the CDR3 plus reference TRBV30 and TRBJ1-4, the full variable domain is SQTIHQWPATLVQPVGSPLSLECTVEGTSNPNLYWYRQAAGRGLQLLFYSVGIGQISSEVPQNLSASRPQDRQFILSSKKLLLSDSGFYLCAWSGQGEKLFFGSGTQLSVL.

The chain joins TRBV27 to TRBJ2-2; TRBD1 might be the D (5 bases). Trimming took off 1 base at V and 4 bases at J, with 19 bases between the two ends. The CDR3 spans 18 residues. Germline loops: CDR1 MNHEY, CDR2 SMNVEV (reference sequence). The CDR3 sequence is CASSLLPIGQGGTGELFF. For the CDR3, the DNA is TGTGCCAGCAGTTTATTACCGATAGGGCAGGGCGGCACCGGGGAGCTGTTTTTT.

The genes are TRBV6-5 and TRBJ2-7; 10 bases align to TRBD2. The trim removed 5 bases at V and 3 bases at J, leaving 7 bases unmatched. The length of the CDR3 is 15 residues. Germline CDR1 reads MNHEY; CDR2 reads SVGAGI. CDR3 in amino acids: CASSTLAGEVYEQYF. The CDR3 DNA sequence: TGTGCCAGCAGTACCCTAGCGGGAGAAGTCTACGAGCAGTACTTC.

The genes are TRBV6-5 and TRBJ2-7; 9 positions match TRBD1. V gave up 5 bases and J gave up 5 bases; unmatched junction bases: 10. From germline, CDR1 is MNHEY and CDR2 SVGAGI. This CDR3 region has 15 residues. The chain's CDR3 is CASSQTGGGFHEQYF. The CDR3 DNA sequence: TGTGCCAGCAGTCAGACAGGGGGTGGTTTCCACGAGCAGTACTTC.

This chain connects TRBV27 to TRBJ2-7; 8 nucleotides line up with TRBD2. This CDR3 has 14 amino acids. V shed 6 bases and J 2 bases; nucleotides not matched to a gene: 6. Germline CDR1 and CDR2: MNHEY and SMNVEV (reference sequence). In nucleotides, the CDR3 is TGTGCCAGCAGACAGGTTAGCGGGGCCTACGAGCAGTACTTC. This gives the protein CASRQVSGAYEQYF.

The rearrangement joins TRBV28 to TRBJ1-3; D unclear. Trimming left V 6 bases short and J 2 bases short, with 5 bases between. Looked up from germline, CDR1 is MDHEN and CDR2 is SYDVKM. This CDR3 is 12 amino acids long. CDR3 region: CASSSPGNTIYF. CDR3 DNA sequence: TGTGCCAGCAGCTCCCCTGGAAACACCATATATTTT.

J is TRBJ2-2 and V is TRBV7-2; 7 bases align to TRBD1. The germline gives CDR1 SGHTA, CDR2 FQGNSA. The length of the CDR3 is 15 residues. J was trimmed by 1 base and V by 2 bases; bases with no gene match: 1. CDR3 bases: TGTGCCAGCAGCTTACAGGGGGTGAACACCGGGGAGCTGTTTTTT. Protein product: CASSLQGVNTGELFF.

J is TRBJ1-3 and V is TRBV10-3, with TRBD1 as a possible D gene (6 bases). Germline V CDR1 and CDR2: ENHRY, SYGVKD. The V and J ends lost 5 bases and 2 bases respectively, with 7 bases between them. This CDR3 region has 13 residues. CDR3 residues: CAISRDTGNTIYF. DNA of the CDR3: TGTGCCATCAGTCGGGACACTGGAAACACCATATATTTT.

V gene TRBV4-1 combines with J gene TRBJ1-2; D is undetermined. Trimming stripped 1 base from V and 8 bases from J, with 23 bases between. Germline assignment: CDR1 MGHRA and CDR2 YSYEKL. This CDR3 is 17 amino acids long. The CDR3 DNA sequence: TGCGCCAGCAGCCAAGTCCACCCGGGAAGAAGTATACGCGGCTACACCTTC. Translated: CASSQVHPGRSIRGYTF.

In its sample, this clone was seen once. The CDR3 DNA reads TGTGCTAGTGGTTTGGGCGTCGAGGGGGTTAGCACAGATACGCAGTATTTT. This sequence encodes CASGLGVEGVSTDTQYF. The chain links TRBV12-5 to TRBJ2-3; maybe TRBD1 (6 bases). The CDR3 sequence is 17 residues long. Germline CDR1 is LGHNT and CDR2 is FRNRAP. Trimming took 1 base from V and 0 from J, leaving 14 bases between them.

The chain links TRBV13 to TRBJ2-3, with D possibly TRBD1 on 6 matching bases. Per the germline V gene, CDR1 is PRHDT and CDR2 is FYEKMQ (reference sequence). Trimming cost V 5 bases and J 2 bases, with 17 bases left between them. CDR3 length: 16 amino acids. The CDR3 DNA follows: TGTGCCAGCAGCCCCCCCCGGGACATAGCCACAGATACGCAGTATTTT. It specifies CASSPPRDIATDTQYF.

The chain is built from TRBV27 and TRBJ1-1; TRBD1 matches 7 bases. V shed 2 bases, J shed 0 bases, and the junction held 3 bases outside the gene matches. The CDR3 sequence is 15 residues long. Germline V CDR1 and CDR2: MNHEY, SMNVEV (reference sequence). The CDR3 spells CASSLRGHMNTEAFF. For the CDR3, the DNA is TGTGCCAGCAGTTTAAGGGGGCATATGAACACTGAAGCTTTCTTT.

The CDR3 reads CAWSTQGGSRQFF. The CDR3 bases are TGTGCCTGGAGCACTCAGGGGGGTAGCCGGCAGTTCTTC. The chain carries TRBV30 and TRBJ2-1; weak D call: TRBD1 (7 bases). Per the germline V gene, CDR1 is GTSNPN and CDR2 is SVGIG (reference sequence). The CDR3 covers 13 residues. Trimming left V 3 bases short and J 12 bases short, with 18 bases between.

CDR3 protein: CASLGQGSEKLFF. CDR3 nucleotide sequence: TGTGCCAGCTTGGGGCAGGGAAGTGAAAAACTGTTTTTT. This chain uses TRBV6-5 with TRBJ1-4, with D tentatively TRBD1 (5 bases). Trimming pared 8 bases from V and 7 bases from J, leaving 14 bases between. The CDR3 is made up of 13 amino acids. The germline V gene has CDR1 MNHEY and CDR2 SVGAGI.

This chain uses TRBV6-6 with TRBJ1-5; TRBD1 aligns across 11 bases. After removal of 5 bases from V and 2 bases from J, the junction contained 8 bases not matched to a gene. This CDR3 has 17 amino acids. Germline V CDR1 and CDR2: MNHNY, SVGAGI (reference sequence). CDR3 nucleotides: TGTGCCAGCAGTCCGGGACAGGGGGTTTCGGGCAATCAGCCCCAGCATTTT. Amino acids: CASSPGQGVSGNQPQHF.